The T cell receptor (beta chain) under discussion was sequenced for a study of CD8+ T cells in alopecia areata. About the study: Treated patients swallowed 5 to 10 mg of oral tofacitinib twice daily. The share of scalp area affected provided the severity score for treated patients.

Germline trimming cut 0 bases from V and 0 bases from J; bases unmatched to any gene: 1. Germline V gene lookup returns CDR1 LNHNV and CDR2 YYDKDF (reference sequence). The CDR3 contains 16 residues. RNA extraction and reverse transcription yielded cDNA as sequencing template. TCRdb keeps only in-frame clones here, not all; method: immunoSEQ multiplex PCR. The table has more than 90,000 clones, 60% seen once; the top ten hold roughly 15%. This clone occurred a few times. Sample treatment: oral pan-JAK inhibitor, 5-10 mg twice daily. This chain joins TRBV15 and TRBJ1-5, with 8 nucleotides matching TRBD1. The sequence came from a human donor with alopecia areata. The sequencing used CD8+ T cells sorted from blood, collected at approximately week 60, from a patient treated with tofacitinib. This chain's CDR3 is CATSRETGDSNQPQHF. The CDR3 DNA reads as TGTGCCACCAGCAGAGAGACAGGGGATAGCAATCAGCCCCAGCATTTT.